The 2 T cell receptor beta chains reported below all come from one sample, sequenced in a study of blood T cell repertoires in COVID-19. Clones were sequenced by immunoSEQ multiplex PCR, and TCRdb holds only the in-frame ones, with some missing. The sample records 84,000 or so clones, approximately 80% being singletons. The sequencing sample was made of peripheral blood. The receptor set was obtained from a woman of 80 years or more with acute or convalescent COVID-19.

V gene TRBV3-1 (or the pseudogene TRBV3-2) combines with J gene TRBJ1-2; TRBD1 matches at 9 bases. Germline CDR1 is LGHDT and CDR2 is YNNKEL (reference sequence). Trimming removed 0 bases from V and 5 bases from J; junction bases left unmatched: 13. This CDR3 contains 18 residues. The CDR3 loop is CASSQDTSGQGLRYGYTF. Here the CDR3 DNA reads TGTGCCAGCAGCCAAGATACATCGGGACAGGGACTTCGGTATGGCTACACCTTC.

In DNA form, the CDR3 reads TGTGCCAGCATCTCTGCCGGGACAGGGTTTGGAAACACCATATATTTT. This encodes CASISAGTGFGNTIYF. The rearrangement uses TRBV28 and TRBJ1-3; 9 bases agree with TRBD1. J lost 3 bases, V lost 7 bases, and 10 bases had no gene match. This CDR3 has 16 residues. Germline V gene lookup returns CDR1 MDHEN and CDR2 SYDVKM.